This is a list of T cell receptor beta chains from one sample in a study of TIL therapy for anti-PD-1-resistant metastatic lung cancer. Here immunoSEQ multiplex PCR was the method, and the copy in TCRdb shows in-frame clones only, minus some. This sample has 50,000 to 70,000 clones; 75% to 90% occur once, and the top ten carry less than 3.5%. Here the sequenced sample was blood, taken at baseline. Source of these receptors: a person aged 30 to 80 with non-small cell lung cancer. Both conserved end residues are part of each CDR3. The D gene is left open where the match is weak. Not every row has a clone size; where given, it reads once, few, many or a size class.

size	D	J	V	DNA	CDR3
NA	NA	TRBJ1-6	TRBV5-6	TGTGCCAGCAGTTCCCCATCCAGCTCCTATAATTCACCCCTCCACTTT	CASSSPSSSYNSPLHF
NA	TRBD2	TRBJ2-7	TRBV10-2	TGCGCCAGCAGCGCGGGACTAGCGGGACTAGACTACTCCTACGAGCAGTACTTC	CASSAGLAGLDYSYEQYF
NA	NA	TRBJ2-1	TRBV11-2	TGTGCCAGCAGCATAGGGGGCAATGAGCAGTTCTTC	CASSIGGNEQFF
NA	NA	TRBJ2-5	TRBV18	TGTGCCAGCTCACCCAACGACAGACAAGAGACCCAGTACTTC	CASSPNDRQETQYF
NA	TRBD1	TRBJ1-1	TRBV6-5	TGTGCCAGCAGGCCGGGACAGACGAACACTGAAGCTTTCTTT	CASRPGQTNTEAFF
few	NA	TRBJ1-5	TRBV4-3	TGCGCCAGCAGCCTCGGGCCTAATCAGCCCCAGCATTTT	CASSLGPNQPQHF
NA	NA	TRBJ1-1	TRBV2	TGTGCCAGCAGGAGGGAACGGGGTCCTGAAGCTTTCTTT	CASRRERGPEAFF
NA	NA	TRBJ2-7	TRBV18	TGTGCCAGCTCACCCCCCGGGACATTCTCCTACGAGCAGTACTTC	CASSPPGTFSYEQYF
NA	NA	TRBJ2-2	TRBV30	TGTGCCTGGAGTACAGAGAACACCGGGGAGCTGTTTTTT	CAWSTENTGELFF
NA	NA	TRBJ2-5	TRBV5-6	TGTGCCAGCAGCTGGTTAGAGGAGACCCAGTACTTC	CASSWLEETQYF
NA	NA	TRBJ1-1	TRBV5-1	TGCGCCAGCAGCCCCCGGGCAGGGGCGAACACTGAAGCTTTCTTT	CASSPRAGANTEAFF
NA	TRBD1	TRBJ1-4	TRBV6-5	TGTGCCAGCAGTTTAACAGGGGGAATGGGTGAAAAACTGTTTTTT	CASSLTGGMGEKLFF
NA	TRBD1	TRBJ1-6	TRBV7-2	TGTGCCAGCAGCCCCCGCGGACAGGGTAATTCACCCCTCCACTTT	CASSPRGQGNSPLHF
NA	TRBD1	TRBJ1-4	TRBV28	TGTGCCAGCAGGATGGGGACAGGGAATGAAAAACTGTTTTTT	CASRMGTGNEKLFF
NA	NA	TRBJ2-1	TRBV28	TGTGCCAGCAGTTCCGGAAGTAGGAGAAATGAGCAGTTCTTC	CASSSGSRRNEQFF
NA	NA	TRBJ2-5	TRBV7-8	TGTGCCAGCAGCCATGGACGCCAACAAGAGACCCAGTACTTC	CASSHGRQQETQYF
NA	NA	TRBJ2-7	TRBV2	TGTGCCAGCAGTGCTAGCTACGAGCAGTACTTC	CASSASYEQYF
NA	TRBD1	TRBJ2-2	TRBV19	TGTGCCAGTAGTATGGTACAGGGGATCGGGGAGCTGTTTTTT	CASSMVQGIGELFF
NA	TRBD1	TRBJ1-1	TRBV7-3	TGTGCCAGCAGCTTACAGGGGGTAATGAACACTGAAGCTTTCTTT	CASSLQGVMNTEAFF
NA	NA	TRBJ1-4	TRBV6-5	TGTGCCAGCAGTTACTCGTTTGGTGCGGAAAAACTGTTTTTT	CASSYSFGAEKLFF
NA	NA	TRBJ1-2	TRBV6-5	TGTGCCAGCAGTTCAACGAAGGACTATGGCTACACCTTC	CASSSTKDYGYTF
once	NA	TRBJ2-1	TRBV5-5	TGTGCCAGCACCGACGGGGGAACCCCTAGCAGTGAGCAGTTCTTC	CASTDGGTPSSEQFF
NA	TRBD2	TRBJ2-1	TRBV6-2/TRBV6-3	TGTGCCAGCAGTTACGGCGGGAGAGGGTACAATGAGCAGTTCTTC	CASSYGGRGYNEQFF
NA	NA	TRBJ1-4	TRBV25-1	TGTGCCAGCAGCCGAGGACGGGGCGCCTCTAATGAAAAACTGTTTTTT	CASSRGRGASNEKLFF
few	TRBD1	TRBJ2-1	TRBV11-2	TGTGCCAGCAGCTTACGGGGGGGGACAGGGGCCGATTGGGATGAGCAGTTCTTC	CASSLRGGTGADWDEQFF
NA	TRBD1	TRBJ1-1	TRBV5-1	TGCGCCAGCCAACGACAGGGAGATGGCACTGAAGCTTTCTTT	CASQRQGDGTEAFF
NA	NA	TRBJ2-1	TRBV27	TGTGCCAGCAGGAATCGGTGGAGTGAGCAGTTCTTC	CASRNRWSEQFF
NA	NA	TRBJ2-2	TRBV29-1	TGCAGCGGGCGGGTTGCGAACACCGGGGAGCTGTTTTTT	CSGRVANTGELFF
NA	TRBD2	TRBJ2-3	TRBV4-2	TGTGCCAGCAGCCAGCACCACGGGACTAGCGGGGGGGCTGGAGATACGCAGTATTTT	CASSQHHGTSGGAGDTQYF
NA	TRBD1	TRBJ1-1	TRBV4-1	TGCGCCAGCAGCCGGGCCGGGACAGTGAACACTGAAGCTTTCTTT	CASSRAGTVNTEAFF
NA	TRBD2	TRBJ2-5	TRBV6-5	TGTGCCAGCAGTTACGCCGGGACTAGCGGAGAGACCCAGTACTTC	CASSYAGTSGETQYF
NA	NA	TRBJ1-2	TRBV28	TGTGCCAGCAGCTGGCTTTTCGGGGATGGCTACACCTTC	CASSWLFGDGYTF
NA	TRBD1	TRBJ1-2	TRBV28	TGTGCCAGCAGTAAAGGGGGCTTCGGTGGCTACACCTTC	CASSKGGFGGYTF
NA	NA	TRBJ1-1	TRBV27	TGTGCCAGCCACCTCAATGCAATGAACACTGAAGCTTTCTTT	CASHLNAMNTEAFF
NA	NA	TRBJ2-7	TRBV19	TGTGCCAGTAGTACTTCAGGGGGGCACTCCTACGAGCAGTACTTC	CASSTSGGHSYEQYF
NA	TRBD1	TRBJ1-5	TRBV6-6	TGTGCCAGCAGCCCGGGACAGTCGGACAATCAGCCCCAGCATTTT	CASSPGQSDNQPQHF
NA	NA	TRBJ1-4	TRBV2	TGTGCCAGCCAAAGACAAAGAGAAAAACTGTTTTTT	CASQRQREKLFF
few	NA	TRBJ1-2	TRBV7-9	TGTGCCAGCAGCTTAGAGGTTACCTATGGCTACACCTTC	CASSLEVTYGYTF
NA	TRBD2	TRBJ2-5	TRBV3-1/TRBV3-2	TGTGCCAGCAGCCAAGATCGGAAACAGACTAGCGACCAAGAGACCCAGTACTTC	CASSQDRKQTSDQETQYF
NA	NA	TRBJ2-7	TRBV7-8	TGTGCCAGCAGCTTACCTGCCACCTACGAGCAGTACTTC	CASSLPATYEQYF
NA	TRBD1	TRBJ2-7	TRBV6-6	TGTGCCAGCAGCCTTCCGGGACAGGGCTTCTACGAGCAGTACTTC	CASSLPGQGFYEQYF
NA	NA	TRBJ2-1	TRBV24-1	TGTGCCACCAGTGCCGAAGGGGTCCGAGAGCAGTTCTTC	CATSAEGVREQFF
NA	NA	TRBJ2-3	TRBV24-1	TGTGCCACCAGTGGGACAGTTTCTAGCACAGATACGCAGTATTTT	CATSGTVSSTDTQYF
NA	TRBD1	TRBJ1-1	TRBV6-5	TGTGCCAGCAGTACGACAGGGGTTAACACTGAAGCTTTCTTT	CASSTTGVNTEAFF
NA	NA	TRBJ1-5	TRBV3-1/TRBV3-2	TGTGCCAGCAGCCATTGGGGCAATCAGCCCCAGCATTTT	CASSHWGNQPQHF
NA	NA	TRBJ1-5	TRBV27	TGTGCCAGCAGTTTATATGCCACCGATAGCAATCAGCCCCAGCATTTT	CASSLYATDSNQPQHF
NA	NA	TRBJ1-3	TRBV25-1	TGTGCCAGCACCACTCTCTCTGGAAACACCATATATTTT	CASTTLSGNTIYF
NA	NA	TRBJ1-4	TRBV18	TGTGCCAGCTCCCGGACAGATAATGAAAAACTGTTTTTT	CASSRTDNEKLFF
NA	NA	TRBJ1-2	TRBV18	TGTGCCAGCTCACCAGACAGTTTATATGGCTACACCTTC	CASSPDSLYGYTF
NA	TRBD2	TRBJ2-5	TRBV30	TGTGCCTGGAGTAAAGGCGGGGGGCGAGTAGAGGAGACCCAGTACTTC	CAWSKGGGRVEETQYF
NA	NA	TRBJ1-2	TRBV28	TGTGCCAGCAGTTTATCGCGGGGCTACACCTTC	CASSLSRGYTF
NA	NA	TRBJ1-6	TRBV28	TGTGCCAGCAGCCCCTGGGCGCTGTTGAATTCACCCCTCCACTTT	CASSPWALLNSPLHF
NA	NA	TRBJ2-3	TRBV28	TGTGCCAGCAGCCCACACGGAGGGGGCACAGATACGCAGTATTTT	CASSPHGGGTDTQYF
NA	TRBD2	TRBJ2-6	TRBV27	TGTGCCAGCAGTTTAATGGGAGCTAGCGGGTGGAGGGGCTCTGGGGCCAACGTCCTGACTTTC	CASSLMGASGWRGSGANVLTF
NA	TRBD1	TRBJ1-2	TRBV15	TGTGCCACCAGCAGAGTGGGACAGGAAGCTAACTATGGCTACACCTTC	CATSRVGQEANYGYTF
NA	NA	TRBJ2-3	TRBV5-4	TGTGCCAGCAGCCAAGAAGATACGCAGTATTTT	CASSQEDTQYF
few	TRBD1	TRBJ1-3	TRBV5-1	TGCGCCAGCAGCCCCCGGACAGGGGGGACCACCCGGCCCTCTGGAAACACCATATATTTT	CASSPRTGGTTRPSGNTIYF